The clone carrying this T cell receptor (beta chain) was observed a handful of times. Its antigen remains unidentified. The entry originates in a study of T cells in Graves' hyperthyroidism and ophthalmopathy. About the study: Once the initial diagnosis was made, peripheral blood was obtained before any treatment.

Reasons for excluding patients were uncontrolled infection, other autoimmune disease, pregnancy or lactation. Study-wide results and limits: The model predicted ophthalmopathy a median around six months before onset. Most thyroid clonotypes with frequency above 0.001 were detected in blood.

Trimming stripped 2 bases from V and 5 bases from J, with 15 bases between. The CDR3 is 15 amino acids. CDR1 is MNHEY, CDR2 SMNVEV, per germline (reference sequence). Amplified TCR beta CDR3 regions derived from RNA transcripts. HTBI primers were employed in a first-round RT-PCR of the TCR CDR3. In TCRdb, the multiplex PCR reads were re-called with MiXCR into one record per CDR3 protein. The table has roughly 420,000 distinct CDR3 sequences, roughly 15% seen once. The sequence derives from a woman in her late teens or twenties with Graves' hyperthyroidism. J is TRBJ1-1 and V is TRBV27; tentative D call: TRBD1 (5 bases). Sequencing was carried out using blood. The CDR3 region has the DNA TGTGCCAGCAGTTTAACGGGGGGAGGAGGAACTGAAGCTTTCTTT. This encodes CASSLTGGGGTEAFF.